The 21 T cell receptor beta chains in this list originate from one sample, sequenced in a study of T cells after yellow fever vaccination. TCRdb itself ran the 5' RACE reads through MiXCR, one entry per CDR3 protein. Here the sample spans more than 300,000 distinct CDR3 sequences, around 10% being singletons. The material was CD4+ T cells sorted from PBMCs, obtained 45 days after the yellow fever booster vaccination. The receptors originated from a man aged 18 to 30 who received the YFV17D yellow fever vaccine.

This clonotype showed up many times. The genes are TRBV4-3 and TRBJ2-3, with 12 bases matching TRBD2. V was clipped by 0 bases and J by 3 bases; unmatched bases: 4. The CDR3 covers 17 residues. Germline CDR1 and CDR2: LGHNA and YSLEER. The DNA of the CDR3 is TGCGCCAGCAGCCAAGATCTAGCGGGGGGGGTGACAGATACGCAGTATTTT. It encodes CASSQDLAGGVTDTQYF.

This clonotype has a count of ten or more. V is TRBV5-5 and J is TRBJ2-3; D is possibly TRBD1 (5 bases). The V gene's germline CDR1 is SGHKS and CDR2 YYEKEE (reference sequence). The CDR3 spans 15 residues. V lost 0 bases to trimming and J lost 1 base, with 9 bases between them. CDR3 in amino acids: CASSLGPTGTDTQYF. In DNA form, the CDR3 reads TGTGCCAGCAGCTTGGGGCCGACAGGCACAGATACGCAGTATTTT.

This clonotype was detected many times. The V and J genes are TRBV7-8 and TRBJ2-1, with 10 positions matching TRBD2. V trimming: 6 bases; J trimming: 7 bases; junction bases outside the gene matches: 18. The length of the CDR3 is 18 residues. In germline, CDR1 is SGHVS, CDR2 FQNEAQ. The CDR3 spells CASRLNLAGVASNNEQFF. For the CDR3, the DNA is TGTGCCAGCAGGTTAAACCTAGCGGGAGTAGCGAGTAATAATGAGCAGTTCTTC.

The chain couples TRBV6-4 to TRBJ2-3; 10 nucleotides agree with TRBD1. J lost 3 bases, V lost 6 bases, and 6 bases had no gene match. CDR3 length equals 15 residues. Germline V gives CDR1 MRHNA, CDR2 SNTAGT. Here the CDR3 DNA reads TGTGCCAGCAGCCCTGGGACAGGGGTTACAGATACGCAGTATTTT. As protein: CASSPGTGVTDTQYF.

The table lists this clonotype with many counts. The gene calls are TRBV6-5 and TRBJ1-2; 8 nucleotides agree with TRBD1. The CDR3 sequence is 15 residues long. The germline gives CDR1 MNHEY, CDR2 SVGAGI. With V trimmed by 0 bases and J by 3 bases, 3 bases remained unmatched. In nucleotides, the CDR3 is TGTGCCAGCAGTTACTCCACAGGGGGGGACTATGGCTACACCTTC. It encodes CASSYSTGGDYGYTF.

The chain's CDR3 is CVVAGGTDTQYF. The CDR3 nucleotides are TGTGTAGTAGCGGGCGGCACAGATACGCAGTATTTT. The chain links TRBV28 to TRBJ2-3, with TRBD2 matching over 7 bases. Germline-derived CDR1 and CDR2 are MDHEN and SYDVKM. The CDR3 runs 12 residues.

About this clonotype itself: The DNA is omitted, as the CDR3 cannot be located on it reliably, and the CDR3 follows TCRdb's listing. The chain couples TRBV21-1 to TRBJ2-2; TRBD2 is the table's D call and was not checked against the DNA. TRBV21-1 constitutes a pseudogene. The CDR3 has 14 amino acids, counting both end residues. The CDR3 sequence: CASKGLRTPGSCFF.

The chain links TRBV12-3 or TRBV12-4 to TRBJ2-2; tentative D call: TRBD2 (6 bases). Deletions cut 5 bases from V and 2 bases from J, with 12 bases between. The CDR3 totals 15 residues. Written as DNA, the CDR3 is TGTGCCAGCAGTCTCTCTAGCGCCAACACCGGGGAGCTGTTTTTT. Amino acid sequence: CASSLSSANTGELFF.

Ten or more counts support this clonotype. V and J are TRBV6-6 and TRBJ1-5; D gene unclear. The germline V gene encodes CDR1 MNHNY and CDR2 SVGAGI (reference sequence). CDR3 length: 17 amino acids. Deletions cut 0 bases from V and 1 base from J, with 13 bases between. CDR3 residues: CASSYSGPRGSNQPQHF. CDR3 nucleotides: TGTGCCAGCAGTTACTCCGGACCCCGAGGGAGCAATCAGCCCCAGCATTTT.

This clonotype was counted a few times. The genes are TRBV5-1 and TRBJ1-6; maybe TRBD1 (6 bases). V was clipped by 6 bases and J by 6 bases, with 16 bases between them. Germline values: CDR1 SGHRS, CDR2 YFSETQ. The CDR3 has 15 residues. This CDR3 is CASTSEQGGNSPLHF. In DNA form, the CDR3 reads TGCGCCAGCACCTCGGAACAGGGAGGTAATTCACCCCTCCACTTT. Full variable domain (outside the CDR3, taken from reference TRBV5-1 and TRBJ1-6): KAGVTQTPRYLIKTRGQQVTLSCSPISGHRSVSWYQQTPGQGLQFLFEYFSETQRNKGNFPGRFSGRQFSNSRSEMNVSTLELGDSALYLCASTSEQGGNSPLHFGNGTRLTVT.

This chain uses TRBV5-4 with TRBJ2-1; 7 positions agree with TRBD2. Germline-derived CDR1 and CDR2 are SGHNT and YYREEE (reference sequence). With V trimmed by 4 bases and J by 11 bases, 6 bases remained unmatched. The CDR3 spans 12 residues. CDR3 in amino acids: CASSETSRQQFF. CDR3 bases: TGTGCCAGCAGCGAGACTAGCAGGCAGCAGTTCTTC.

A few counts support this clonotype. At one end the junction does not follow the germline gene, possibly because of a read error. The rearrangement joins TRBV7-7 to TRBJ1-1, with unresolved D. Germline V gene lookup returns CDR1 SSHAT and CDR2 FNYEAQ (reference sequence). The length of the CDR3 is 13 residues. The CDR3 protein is CASSLDPDTEAFF. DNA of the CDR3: TGTGCTAGCAGCTTAGACCCGGACACTGAAGCTTTCTTT.

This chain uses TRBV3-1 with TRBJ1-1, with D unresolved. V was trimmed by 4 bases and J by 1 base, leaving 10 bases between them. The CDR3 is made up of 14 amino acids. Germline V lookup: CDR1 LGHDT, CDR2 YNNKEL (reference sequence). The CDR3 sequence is CASSPRRGNTEAFF. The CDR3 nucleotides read TGTGCCAGCAGCCCCCGACGGGGGAACACTGAAGCTTTCTTT.

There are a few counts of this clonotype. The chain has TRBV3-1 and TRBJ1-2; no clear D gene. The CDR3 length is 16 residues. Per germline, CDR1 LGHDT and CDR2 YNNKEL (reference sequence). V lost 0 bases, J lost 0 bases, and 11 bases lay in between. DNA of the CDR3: TGTGCCAGCAGCCAAGACACCTTTTCTGCTAACTATGGCTACACCTTC. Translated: CASSQDTFSANYGYTF.

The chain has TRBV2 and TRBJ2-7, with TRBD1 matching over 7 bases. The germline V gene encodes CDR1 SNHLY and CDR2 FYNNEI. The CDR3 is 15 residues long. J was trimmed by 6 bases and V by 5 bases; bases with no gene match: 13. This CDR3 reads CASSISPGTAGEQYF. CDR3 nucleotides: TGTGCCAGCAGTATATCTCCCGGGACAGCCGGCGAGCAGTACTTC.

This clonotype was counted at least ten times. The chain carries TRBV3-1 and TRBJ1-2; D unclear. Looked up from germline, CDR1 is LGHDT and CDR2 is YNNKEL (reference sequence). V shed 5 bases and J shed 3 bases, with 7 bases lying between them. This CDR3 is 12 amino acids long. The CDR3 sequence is CASSWGDYGYTF. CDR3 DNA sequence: TGTGCCAGCAGCTGGGGAGACTATGGCTACACCTTC.

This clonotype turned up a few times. Here the CDR3 DNA reads TGTGCCAGCAGTTACCACCGACAGGACCTGGCTGAAGCTTTCTTT. This encodes CASSYHRQDLAEAFF. The chain couples TRBV6-2 or TRBV6-3 to TRBJ1-1; weak D call: TRBD1 (6 bases). Trimming removed 2 bases at V and 6 bases at J, with 16 bases between. Germline CDR1 reads MNHEY; CDR2 reads SVGEGT. There are 15 residues in the CDR3.

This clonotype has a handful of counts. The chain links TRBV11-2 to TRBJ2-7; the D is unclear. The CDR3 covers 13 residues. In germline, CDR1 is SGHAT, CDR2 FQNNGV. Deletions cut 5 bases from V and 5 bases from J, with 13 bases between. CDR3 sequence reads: CASSISTRDEQYF. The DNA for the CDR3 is TGTGCCAGCAGCATCTCGACAAGGGACGAGCAGTACTTC.

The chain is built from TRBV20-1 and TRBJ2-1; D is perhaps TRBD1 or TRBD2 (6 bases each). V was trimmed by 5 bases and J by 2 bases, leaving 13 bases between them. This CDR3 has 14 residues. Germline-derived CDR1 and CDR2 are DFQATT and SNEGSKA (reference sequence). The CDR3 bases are TGCAGTGCTCCGGGGGCAGGGACCTACAATGAGCAGTTCTTC. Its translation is CSAPGAGTYNEQFF.

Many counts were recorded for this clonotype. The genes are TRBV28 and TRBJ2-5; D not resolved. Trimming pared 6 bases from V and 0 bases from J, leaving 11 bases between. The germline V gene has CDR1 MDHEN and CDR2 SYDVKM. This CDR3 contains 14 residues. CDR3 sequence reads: CASRGFEYQETQYF. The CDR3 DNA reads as TGTGCCAGCAGAGGGTTTGAGTACCAAGAGACCCAGTACTTC.

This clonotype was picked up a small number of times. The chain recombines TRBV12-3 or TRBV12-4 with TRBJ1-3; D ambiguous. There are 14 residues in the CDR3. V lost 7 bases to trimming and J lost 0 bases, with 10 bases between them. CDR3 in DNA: TGTGCCAGCATCGGTCGGAACTCTGGAAACACCATATATTTT. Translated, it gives CASIGRNSGNTIYF.